These T cell receptor beta chains were read from a single sample in a study of blood T cell repertoires in COVID-19. Profiling relied on immunoSEQ multiplex PCR, and the TCRdb table lists in-frame clones only, not all of them. Counted here are about 410,000 clones, roughly 91% occurring once; the ten biggest clones make up 1.5% to 2%. Sequenced sample: PBMCs or T cells enriched from blood (not recorded which). The source of these receptors is a woman under 40 who had recovered from COVID-19. The CDR3 runs from the conserved cysteine through the conserved F or W. The D gene is left open where the match is weak. Where a row states a size, it is once, few, many or the class of an expanded clone; other rows omit it.

size	J	D	V	CDR3	DNA
.	TRBJ1-1	.	TRBV10-3	CAISGTGSQGTEAFF	TGTGCCATCAGTGGGACCGGGTCCCAGGGGACTGAAGCTTTCTTT
.	TRBJ1-5	.	TRBV7-9	CASSLARGDIYQPQHF	TGTGCCAGCAGCTTAGCTAGAGGGGACATCTATCAGCCCCAGCATTTT
.	TRBJ1-6	TRBD1	TRBV27	CASSLGTGGAFPLHF	TGTGCCAGCAGTTTAGGTACAGGGGGTGCATTTCCCCTCCACTTT
few	TRBJ1-3	.	TRBV18	CASSPTGEPTGNTIYF	TGTGCCAGCTCACCGACAGGTGAACCAACCGGAAACACCATATATTTT
few	TRBJ1-6	.	TRBV6-4	CASKLQPENNSPLHF	TGTGCCAGCAAGCTACAGCCTGAGAATAATTCACCCCTCCACTTT
.	TRBJ2-5	.	TRBV5-1	CASSLGGQREETQYF	TGCGCCAGCAGCTTGGGCGGCCAGCGGGAAGAGACCCAGTACTTC
.	TRBJ2-1	TRBD1	TRBV24-1	CATSDTKPGQGYNEQFF	TGTGCCACCAGTGACACAAAACCGGGACAGGGCTACAATGAGCAGTTCTTC
.	TRBJ1-2	TRBD1	TRBV30	CAWEKGQGFYNYGYTF	TGTGCCTGGGAAAAAGGACAGGGGTTTTATAACTATGGCTACACCTTC
once	TRBJ2-1	.	TRBV21-1	CASSKACAGGFNEQFF	TGTGCCAGCAGCAAAGCGTGCGCGGGAGGCTTCAATGAGCAGTTCTTC
once	TRBJ2-7	TRBD1	TRBV19	CASSPDRAYEQYF	TGTGCCAGTAGTCCGGACAGGGCCTACGAGCAGTACTTC
once	TRBJ2-2	.	TRBV5-1	CASSLLRGWDGGELFF	TGCGCCAGCAGCTTGCTCAGGGGCTGGGATGGCGGGGAGCTGTTTTTT
once	TRBJ1-4	TRBD1	TRBV27	CASSKGQGRDEKLFF	TGTGCCAGCAGTAAAGGACAGGGGAGGGATGAAAAACTGTTTTTT
.	TRBJ2-7	.	TRBV28	CASTLRGASYEQYF	TGTGCCAGCACGCTCCGGGGGGCCTCCTACGAGCAGTACTTC
.	TRBJ1-2	.	TRBV5-4	CASSSEQGNYGYTF	TGTGCCAGCAGCTCCGAACAGGGAAACTATGGCTACACCTTC
.	TRBJ1-4	.	TRBV6-2/TRBV6-3	CASSYLPRGRLDEKLFF	TGTGCCAGCAGTTATCTCCCCCGGGGGAGGTTGGATGAAAAACTGTTTTTT
few	TRBJ1-1	.	TRBV7-9	CASSQTATNTEAFF	TGTGCCAGCAGCCAGACAGCTACAAACACTGAAGCTTTCTTT
.	TRBJ1-1	.	TRBV7-9	CASSLLKGQANEAFF	TGTGCCAGCAGCTTATTGAAGGGACAAGCTAATGAAGCTTTCTTT
.	TRBJ2-1	.	TRBV6-2/TRBV6-3	CASSHDRTYNEQFF	TGTGCCAGCAGCCATGACAGGACCTACAATGAGCAGTTCTTC
.	TRBJ2-4	.	TRBV4-3	CASSQDRGGKNIQYF	TGCGCCAGCAGCCAAGACAGGGGAGGGAAAAACATTCAGTACTTC
.	TRBJ1-4	.	TRBV10-3	CAISDYREKEEKLFF	TGTGCCATCAGTGATTACAGGGAAAAAGAGGAAAAACTGTTTTTT
.	TRBJ1-5	TRBD1	TRBV19	CASNTGALYSNQPQHF	TGTGCCAGTAACACAGGGGCCCTTTATAGCAATCAGCCCCAGCATTTT
.	TRBJ2-1	TRBD2	TRBV30	CATSGSPHNEQFF	TGTGCCACCAGCGGGAGCCCCCACAATGAGCAGTTCTTC
.	TRBJ2-3	TRBD2	TRBV28	CASSLWTSGSTDTQYF	TGTGCCAGCAGTTTATGGACTAGCGGCAGCACAGATACGCAGTATTTT
.	TRBJ2-1	TRBD1	TRBV27	CASSFGQGARIDEQFF	TGTGCCAGCAGTTTTGGACAGGGGGCGCGTATAGATGAGCAGTTCTTC
few	TRBJ2-7	.	TRBV6-2/TRBV6-3	CASSYSQASYEQYF	TGTGCCAGCAGTTACTCGCAGGCGTCCTACGAGCAGTACTTC
.	TRBJ2-7	.	TRBV9	CASSVDSDSYEQYF	TGTGCCAGCAGCGTAGATAGCGACTCCTACGAGCAGTACTTC
.	TRBJ2-5	.	TRBV5-4	CASSLGGGLETQYF	TGTGCCAGCAGCTTGGGTGGGGGCTTGGAGACCCAGTACTTC
.	TRBJ1-3	TRBD1	TRBV24-1	CATSGWDREGGNTIYF	TGTGCCACCAGTGGGTGGGACAGGGAAGGTGGAAACACCATATATTTT
once	TRBJ2-1	TRBD2	TRBV7-3	CASSLIRASGRARGEQFF	TGTGCCAGCAGCTTAATAAGGGCTAGCGGGAGGGCCAGGGGTGAGCAGTTCTTC
.	TRBJ1-2	TRBD1	TRBV5-5	CASSLEGAIYGYTF	TGTGCCAGCAGCTTGGAGGGGGCAATCTATGGCTACACCTTC
.	TRBJ1-2	.	TRBV6-5	CASSYGPEYGYTF	TGTGCCAGCAGTTACGGGCCCGAATATGGCTACACCTTC
.	TRBJ1-3	.	TRBV5-1	CASKPYSGNTIYF	TGCGCCAGCAAGCCGTACAGTGGAAACACCATATATTTT
.	TRBJ1-2	.	TRBV7-9	CASSLGSGEWDYGYTF	TGTGCCAGCAGCTTAGGTAGCGGGGAATGGGACTATGGCTACACCTTC
.	TRBJ2-1	TRBD2	TRBV11-3	CASSLDRVAGANEQFF	TGTGCCAGCAGCTTAGATCGGGTAGCGGGAGCCAATGAGCAGTTCTTC
.	TRBJ2-1	TRBD2	TRBV27	CASSLRLAGGINEQFF	TGTGCCAGCAGTTTGAGACTAGCGGGAGGGATCAATGAGCAGTTCTTC
.	TRBJ1-4	.	TRBV7-9	CASSTTAKLFF	TGTGCCAGCAGCACGACAGCAAAACTGTTTTTT
.	TRBJ2-2	.	TRBV30	CAWSAIAVNTGELFF	TGTGCCTGGAGTGCCATAGCGGTGAACACCGGGGAGCTGTTTTTT
.	TRBJ1-1	.	TRBV6-6	CASSYEGVTEAFF	TGTGCCAGCAGTTACGAAGGGGTGACTGAAGCTTTCTTT
once	TRBJ1-2	TRBD1	TRBV7-8	CASSLRGDRGIVGYTF	TGTGCCAGCAGCTTAAGAGGGGACAGGGGGATTGTCGGCTACACCTTC
.	TRBJ2-2	TRBD2	TRBV18	CASSAPRGRDTGELFF	TGTGCCAGCTCAGCTCCTCGCGGGAGGGATACCGGGGAGCTGTTTTTT
few	TRBJ2-7	TRBD1	TRBV5-1	CASGPSTGTYEQYF	TGCGCCAGCGGGCCCTCGACAGGGACCTACGAGCAGTACTTC